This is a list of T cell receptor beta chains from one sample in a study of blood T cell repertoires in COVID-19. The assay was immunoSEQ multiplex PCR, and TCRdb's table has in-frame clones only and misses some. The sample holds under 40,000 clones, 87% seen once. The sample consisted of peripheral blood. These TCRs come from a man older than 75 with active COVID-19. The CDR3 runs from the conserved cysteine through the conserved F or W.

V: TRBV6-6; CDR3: CASRPTRGGFTEAFF
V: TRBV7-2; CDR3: CASSPQIQGFSYEQYF
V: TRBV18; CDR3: CASSPRTSGSNEQFF
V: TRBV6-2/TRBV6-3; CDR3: CASSYSVQETQYF
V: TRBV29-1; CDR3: CSVESSGRLYEQFF
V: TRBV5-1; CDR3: CASSGTGTSKALSSYNEQFF
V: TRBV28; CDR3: CASSRDITEAFF
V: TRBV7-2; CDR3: CASSLGLEGNQPQHF
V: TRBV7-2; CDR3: CASSSLRDRGRSQVEQYF
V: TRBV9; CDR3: CASSLSGTGIQNEQFF
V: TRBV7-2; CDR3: CASSSTGFESYTF
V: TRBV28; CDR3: CASSPERGSPLHF
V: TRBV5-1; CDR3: CASSPTGMAETQYF
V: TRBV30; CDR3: CAWSVRGYQPQHF
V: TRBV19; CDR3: CASSTAGRNTEAFF
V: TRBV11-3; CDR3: CASSPSGQGRNEQFF
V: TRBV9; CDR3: CASSKGQGARGQYF
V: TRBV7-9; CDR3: CASSFGGVVYEQYF
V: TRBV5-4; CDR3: CASSLAERRSTDTQYF
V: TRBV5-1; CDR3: CASSWGTGGGSPLHF
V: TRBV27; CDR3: CASSFSASGTTGELFF
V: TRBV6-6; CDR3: CASTDRQGAYEQYF
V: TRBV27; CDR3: CASSLGQGGNQPQHF
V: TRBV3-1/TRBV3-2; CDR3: CASSQEEGSEQYF
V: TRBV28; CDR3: CASSPLRRGGVETQYF
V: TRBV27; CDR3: CASSFLASSTDTQYF